This TCR beta chain was captured in a study of CD8+ T cells in alopecia areata (dated by TCRdb to 2016 to 2019). General notes on the study: Treated patients were enrolled in an open-label pilot trial of oral tofacitinib at 5 to 10 mg twice daily for moderate-to-severe alopecia areata. Tofacitinib was administered for 6 to 18 months, and 6 months of follow-up off drug were then conducted to assess delayed response and recurrence. For the treated patients, the SALT score, which quantifies what percentage of scalp surface area is affected, served as the measure of disease severity. In both human patients and the C3H/HeJ mouse model, the study applied high-throughput TCRbeta sequencing to look at T cell clonal expansion in alopecia areata. In humans, TCRbeta sequencing was performed on scalp tissue and on sorted CD4+ and CD8+ peripheral blood T cells from healthy controls and from patients with patchy or totalis/universalis alopecia areata. Patients on tofacitinib were biopsied at baseline and after 4 and 24 weeks of treatment, and several of the patients also had a later scalp biopsy. Clonality in the scalp was compared among normal scalp (n=4), patchy alopecia areata scalp (n=8), and alopecia totalis/universalis scalp (n=8). The RNA source kit depended on sample type: the PAXgene miRNA kit for fixed scalp, the miRNeasy kit for PBMCs, and the RNeasy kit for mouse skin. TCRbeta CDR3 regions were amplified by immunoSEQ multiplex PCR using 35 Vbeta forward and 13 Jbeta reverse primers. Findings and caveats that apply to the study as a whole: Compared with normal scalp, lesional scalp, particularly in alopecia totalis/universalis, had higher clonality and more expanded CD8+ clones, which suggests antigenic drive. Because the treated cohort was small and had only one nonresponder, larger studies are needed to examine links between baseline CD8+ expansion and response. Unlike mouse skin, where gammadelta T cells dominate, normal human skin contains resident alphabeta T cells that get sequenced too, which complicates analysis of the scalp TCR repertoire. Many expanded lesional clones persisted in scalp and blood during tofacitinib treatment, which may partly explain relapse after stopping treatment. With tofacitinib, both scalp clonality and the number of expanded CD8+ clones among the top 100 scalp clones went down significantly. Shared TCR sequences between patients were less evident than in mice, which may be partly attributable to HLA diversity in the patient population.

The treatment or condition label on this specimen signifies: oral pan-JAK inhibitor, 5-10 mg twice daily. From alopecia areata patients, peripheral blood was collected along with lesional scalp punch biopsies. PBMCs were separated by density centrifugation and stained for CD3, CD4 and CD8, after which CD4+ and CD8+ T cells were sorted on a FACSAria. To prepare the library, the immunoSEQ multiplex PCR assay was applied. For TCR sequencing, RNA was extracted from every sample and reverse transcribed into cDNA to serve as template. First-strand cDNA was synthesized using SuperScript III with a 2:1 mix of oligo-dT and random hexamers. A synthetic immune receptor repertoire was used to gauge amplification bias, and whatever bias remained was removed computationally. As for the original processing: Raw reads were preprocessed to remove errors, and CDR3 was defined by IMGT conventions from the conserved cysteine to phenylalanine. To get clonality, Shannon entropy was normalized by log2 of the number of productive unique TCRs and the result was subtracted from 1. CD4 or CD8 identity of scalp clones was inferred by cross-referencing scalp TCRbeta sequences with sorted blood CD4 and CD8 repertoires. The source is immuneACCESS, and TCRdb retained only in-frame sequences with V and J called. Part of the clones is not carried over; for the studies checked, unresolved V genes explain less than half of this, and the remainder is unexplained. V and J calls plus clone size are reproduced from that table; the DNA served to infer D and trimming. The table for this sample lists 250,000 to 350,000 clones; around 64% of them were counted only once. Around 0.84% of the sample lies in the top ten.

Deletion took 2 bases off V and 4 bases off J, with a span of 11 bases between the germline ends. Taken from cysteine to phenylalanine, the CDR3 has 14 residues. The kept DNA is CDR3 alone, 42 bases in frame from the first base. The germline V gene yields MGHRA for CDR1 and YSYEKL for CDR2. Remarks on this clone: Its antigen remains undetermined. No much larger clone exists at a distance of one base, and base qualities are not known.

The sequence came from a human donor with alopecia areata. The sample consisted of CD4+ T cells sorted from blood, taken around week 54, from a patient treated with tofacitinib. The sequence joins TRBV4-1 to TRBJ2-5; the D gene is unclear. For the CDR3, the sequence is CASSQTRVRETQYF. The nucleotide sequence reads TGCGCCAGCAGCCAAACAAGGGTCCGAGAGACCCAGTACTTC.